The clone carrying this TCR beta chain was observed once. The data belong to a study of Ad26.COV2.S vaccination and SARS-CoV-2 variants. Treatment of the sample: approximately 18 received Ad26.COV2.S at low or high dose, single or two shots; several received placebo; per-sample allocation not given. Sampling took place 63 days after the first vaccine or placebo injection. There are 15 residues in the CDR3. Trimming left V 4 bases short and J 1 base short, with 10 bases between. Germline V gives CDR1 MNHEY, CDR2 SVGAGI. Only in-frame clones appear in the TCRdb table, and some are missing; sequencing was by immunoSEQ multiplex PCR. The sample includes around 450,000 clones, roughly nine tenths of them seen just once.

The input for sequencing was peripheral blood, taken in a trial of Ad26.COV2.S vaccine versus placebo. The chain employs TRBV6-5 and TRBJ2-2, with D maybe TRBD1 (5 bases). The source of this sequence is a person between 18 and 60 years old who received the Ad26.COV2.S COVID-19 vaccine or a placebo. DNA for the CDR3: TGTGCCAGCAGTTGGACAATTAAGAACACCGGGGAGCTGTTTTTT. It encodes CASSWTIKNTGELFF.